The sample holds a few counts of the clone carrying this T cell receptor (beta chain). As yet, its antigen is unknown. The V and J ends lost 2 bases and 5 bases, in that order; junction bases with no gene match: 8. The CDR3 length is 15 residues. CDR1 DFQATT and CDR2 SNEGSKA come from the germline V gene (reference sequence). The sample belongs to a study of T-cell memory formation after mild COVID-19. Study-level background: The TCR clusters were mostly specific to one donor. Whole-study findings and limits: Clones contracting day 15 to 85 were balanced CD4/CD8; later expanders leaned CD4+.

From the 5' RACE reads, TCRdb called clonotypes with MiXCR, one entry per CDR3 protein. The sample comprises over 300,000 distinct CDR3 sequences, 20% to 25% of which are singletons, and around a fifth rests with the top ten. This clonotype originated in a young man who had mild COVID-19 (a few samples of this study predate the infection). Cell type and time point are not known. Sample: PBMCs or a T cell subset sorted from them (not recorded which). The rearrangement joins TRBV20-1 to TRBJ2-5; TRBD2 agrees at 10 bases. CDR3 nucleotides: TGCAGTGCTAGAAAAAGCGGGGGGGCTTGGGAGACCCAGTACTTC. It translates to CSARKSGGAWETQYF.